Listed below are T cell receptor beta chains from one sample, sequenced in a study of response to subunit inactivated influenza vaccine. TCRdb analysed the RT-PCR reads with MiXCR anew, one entry per CDR3 protein. The table shows almost 600,000 distinct CDR3 sequences, with about 15% occurring only once. Specimen: PBMCs from blood, collected roughly 12 days after vaccination. These receptors all come from a man in his fifties or sixties who received an inactivated influenza vaccine. The conserved cysteine and the conserved F or W are not part of the CDR3 here. Each record gives: V gene, CDR3 protein.

v_call: TRBV20-1
cdr3_aa: SARGVREGENIQY

v_call: TRBV12-3/TRBV12-4
cdr3_aa: ASSSNPGTRMGETQY

v_call: TRBV2
cdr3_aa: ASAEGKETQY

v_call: TRBV27
cdr3_aa: ASSRHGGDRGYT

v_call: TRBV4-2
cdr3_aa: ASSQDFGLAGGLLNEQF

v_call: TRBV11-2
cdr3_aa: ASSLFGDTALSNYGYT

v_call: TRBV9
cdr3_aa: ASSAPGQGGYT

v_call: TRBV24-1
cdr3_aa: ATSDSTAGGSYNEQF

v_call: TRBV28
cdr3_aa: ASSSWGRGSNQPQH

v_call: TRBV5-1
cdr3_aa: ASSLRGTAQETQY

v_call: TRBV4-3
cdr3_aa: ASSAGLVAYNEQF